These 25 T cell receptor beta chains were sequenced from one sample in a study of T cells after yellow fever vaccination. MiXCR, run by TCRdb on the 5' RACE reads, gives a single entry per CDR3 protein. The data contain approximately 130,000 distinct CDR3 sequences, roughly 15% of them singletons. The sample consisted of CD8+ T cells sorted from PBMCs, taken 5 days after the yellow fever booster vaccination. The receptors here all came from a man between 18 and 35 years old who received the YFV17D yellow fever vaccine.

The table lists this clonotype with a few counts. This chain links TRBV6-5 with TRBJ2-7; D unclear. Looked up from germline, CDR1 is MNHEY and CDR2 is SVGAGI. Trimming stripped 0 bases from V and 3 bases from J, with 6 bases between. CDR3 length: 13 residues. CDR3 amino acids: CASSYSWGYEQYF. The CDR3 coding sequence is TGTGCCAGCAGTTACTCGTGGGGCTACGAGCAGTACTTC.

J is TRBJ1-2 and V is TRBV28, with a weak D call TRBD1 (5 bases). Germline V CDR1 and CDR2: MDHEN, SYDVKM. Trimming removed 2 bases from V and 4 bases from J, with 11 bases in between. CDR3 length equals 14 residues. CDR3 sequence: CASSLVDRFYGYTF. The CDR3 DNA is TGTGCCAGCAGTTTAGTCGACAGATTCTATGGCTACACCTTC.

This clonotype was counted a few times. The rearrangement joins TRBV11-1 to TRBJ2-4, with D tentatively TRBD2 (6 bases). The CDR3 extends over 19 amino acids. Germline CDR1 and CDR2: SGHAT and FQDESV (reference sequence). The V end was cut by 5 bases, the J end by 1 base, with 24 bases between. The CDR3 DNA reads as TGTGCCAGCAGCCAGGGACTCTCGATGGGAGAGATGGCCAAAAACATTCAGTACTTC. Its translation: CASSQGLSMGEMAKNIQYF.

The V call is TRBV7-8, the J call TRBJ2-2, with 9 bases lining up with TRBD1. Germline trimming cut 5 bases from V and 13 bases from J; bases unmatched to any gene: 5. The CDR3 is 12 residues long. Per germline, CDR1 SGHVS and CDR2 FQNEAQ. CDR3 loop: CASSIGQGWLFF. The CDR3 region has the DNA TGTGCCAGCAGCATCGGACAGGGGTGGCTGTTTTTT.

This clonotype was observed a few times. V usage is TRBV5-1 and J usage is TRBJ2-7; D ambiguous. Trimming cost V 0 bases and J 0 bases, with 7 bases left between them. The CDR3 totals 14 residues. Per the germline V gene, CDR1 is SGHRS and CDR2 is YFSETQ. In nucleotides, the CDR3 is TGCGCCAGCAGCTTGGAACCACTCTCCTACGAGCAGTACTTC. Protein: CASSLEPLSYEQYF.

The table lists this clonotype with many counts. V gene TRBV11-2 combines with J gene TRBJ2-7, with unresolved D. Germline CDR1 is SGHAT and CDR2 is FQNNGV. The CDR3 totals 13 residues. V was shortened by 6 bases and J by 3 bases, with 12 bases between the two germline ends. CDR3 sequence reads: CASSMDPLYEQYF. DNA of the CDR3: TGTGCCAGCAGTATGGACCCTCTCTACGAGCAGTACTTC. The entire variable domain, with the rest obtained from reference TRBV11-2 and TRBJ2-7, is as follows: EAGVAQSPRYKIIEKRQSVAFWCNPISGHATLYWYQQILGQGPKLLIQFQNNGVVDDSQLPKDRFSAERLKGVDSTLKIQPAKLEDSAVYLCASSMDPLYEQYFGPGTRLTVT.

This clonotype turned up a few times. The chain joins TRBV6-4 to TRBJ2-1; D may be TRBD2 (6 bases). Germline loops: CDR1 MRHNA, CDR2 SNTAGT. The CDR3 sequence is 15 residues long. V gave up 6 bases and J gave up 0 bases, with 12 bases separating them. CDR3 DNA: TGTGCCAGCAGAGAGCGGGTTAGCTCCTACAATGAGCAGTTCTTC. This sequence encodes CASRERVSSYNEQFF.

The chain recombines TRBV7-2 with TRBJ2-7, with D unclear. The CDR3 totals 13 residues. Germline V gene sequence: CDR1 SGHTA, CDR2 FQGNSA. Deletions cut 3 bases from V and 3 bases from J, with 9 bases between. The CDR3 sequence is CASSFENYYEQYV. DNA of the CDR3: TGTGCCAGCAGCTTTGAGAATTACTACGAGCAGTACGTC.

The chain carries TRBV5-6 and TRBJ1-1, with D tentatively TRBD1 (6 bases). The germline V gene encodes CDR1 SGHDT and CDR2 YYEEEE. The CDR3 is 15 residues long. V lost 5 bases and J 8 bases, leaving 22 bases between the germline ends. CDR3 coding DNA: TGTGCCAGCAGTATTTGGGGGGGGCGAGATGAAGAAGCTTTCTTT. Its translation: CASSIWGGRDEEAFF.

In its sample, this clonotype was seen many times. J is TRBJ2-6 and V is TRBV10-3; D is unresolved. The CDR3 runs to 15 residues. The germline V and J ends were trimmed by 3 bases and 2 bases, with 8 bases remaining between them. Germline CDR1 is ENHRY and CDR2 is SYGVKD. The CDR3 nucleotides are TGTGCCATCAGTGATAGTTTTACTGGGGCCAACGTCCTGACTTTC. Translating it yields CAISDSFTGANVLTF.

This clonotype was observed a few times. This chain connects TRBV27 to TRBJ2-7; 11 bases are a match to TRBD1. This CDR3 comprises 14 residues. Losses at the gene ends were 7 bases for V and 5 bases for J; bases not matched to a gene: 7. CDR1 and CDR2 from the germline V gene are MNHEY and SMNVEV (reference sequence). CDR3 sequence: CASNYLGQGDEQYF. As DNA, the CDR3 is TGTGCCAGCAACTACCTGGGACAGGGGGACGAGCAGTACTTC.

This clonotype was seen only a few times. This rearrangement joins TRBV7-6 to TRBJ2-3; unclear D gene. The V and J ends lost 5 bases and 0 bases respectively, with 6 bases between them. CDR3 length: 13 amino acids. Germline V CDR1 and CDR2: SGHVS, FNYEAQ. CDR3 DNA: TGTGCCAGCAGCCAACTCAGCACAGATACGCAGTATTTT. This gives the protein CASSQLSTDTQYF.

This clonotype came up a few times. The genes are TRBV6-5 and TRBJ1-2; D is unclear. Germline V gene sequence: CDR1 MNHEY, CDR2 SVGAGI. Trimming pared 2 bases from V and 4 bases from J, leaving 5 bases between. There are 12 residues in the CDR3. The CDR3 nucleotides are TGTGCCAGCAGTTACGCCGGCTATGGCTACACCTTC. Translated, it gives CASSYAGYGYTF.

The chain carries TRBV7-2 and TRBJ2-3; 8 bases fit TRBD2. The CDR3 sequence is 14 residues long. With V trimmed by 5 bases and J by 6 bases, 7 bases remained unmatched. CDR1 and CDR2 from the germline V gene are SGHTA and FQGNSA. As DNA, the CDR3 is TGTGCCAGCAGCCCGGTAGCGGGGCCGGATACGCAGTATTTT. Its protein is CASSPVAGPDTQYF.

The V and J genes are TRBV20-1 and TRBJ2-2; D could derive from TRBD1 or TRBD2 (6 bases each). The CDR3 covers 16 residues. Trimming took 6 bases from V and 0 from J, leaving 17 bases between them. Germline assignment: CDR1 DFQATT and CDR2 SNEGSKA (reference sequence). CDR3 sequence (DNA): TGCAGTGCGCGGGACACCTACAGGACGAACACCGGGGAGCTGTTTTTT. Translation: CSARDTYRTNTGELFF.

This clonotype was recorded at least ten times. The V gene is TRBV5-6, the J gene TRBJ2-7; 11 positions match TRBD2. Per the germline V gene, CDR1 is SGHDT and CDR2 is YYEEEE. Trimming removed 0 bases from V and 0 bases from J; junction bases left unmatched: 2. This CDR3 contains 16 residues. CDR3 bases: TGTGCCAGCAGCTTGGCTAGCGGGGGGTACTCCTACGAGCAGTACGTC. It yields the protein CASSLASGGYSYEQYV.

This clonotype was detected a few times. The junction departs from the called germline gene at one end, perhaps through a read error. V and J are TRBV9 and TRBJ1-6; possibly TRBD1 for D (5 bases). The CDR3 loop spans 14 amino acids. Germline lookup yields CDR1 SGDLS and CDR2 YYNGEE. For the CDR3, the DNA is TGTGCCAACAGCGTAGGGGACTATAATTCACCCCTCCACTTT. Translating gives CANSVGDYNSPLHF.

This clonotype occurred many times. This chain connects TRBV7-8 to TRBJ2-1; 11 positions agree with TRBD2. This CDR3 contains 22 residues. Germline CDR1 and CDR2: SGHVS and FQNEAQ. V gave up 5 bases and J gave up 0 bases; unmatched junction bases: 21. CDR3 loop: CASSPAASGGTSRSSSYNEQFF. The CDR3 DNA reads TGTGCCAGCAGCCCAGCGGCTAGCGGGGGGACCTCGCGTTCTAGCTCCTACAATGAGCAGTTCTTC. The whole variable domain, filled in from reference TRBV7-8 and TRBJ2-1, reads GAGVSQSPRYKVAKRGQDVALRCDPISGHVSLFWYQQALGQGPEFLTYFQNEAQLDKSGLPSDRFFAERPEGSVSTLKIQRTQQEDSAVYLCASSPAASGGTSRSSSYNEQFFGPGTRLTVL.

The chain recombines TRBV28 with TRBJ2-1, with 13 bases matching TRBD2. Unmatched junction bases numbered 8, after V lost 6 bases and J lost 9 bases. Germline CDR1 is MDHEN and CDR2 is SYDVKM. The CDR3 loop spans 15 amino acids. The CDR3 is CASRPTSGGASEQFF. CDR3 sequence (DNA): TGTGCCAGCAGACCTACTAGCGGGGGGGCCAGTGAGCAGTTCTTC.

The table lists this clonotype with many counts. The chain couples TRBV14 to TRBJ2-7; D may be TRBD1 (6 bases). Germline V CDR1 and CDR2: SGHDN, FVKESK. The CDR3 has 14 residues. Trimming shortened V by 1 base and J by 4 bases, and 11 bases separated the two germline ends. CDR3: CASSQAGDGYEQYV. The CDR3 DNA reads TGTGCCAGCAGCCAAGCAGGGGATGGGTACGAGCAGTACGTC.

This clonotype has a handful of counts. The CDR3 DNA reads TGTGCCAGCAGTTACCTTATTGGGCAGGAACGTTTAGGGGAGCTGTTTTTT. Protein product: CASSYLIGQERLGELFF. V usage is TRBV6-6 and J usage is TRBJ2-2; D is unclear. Per germline, CDR1 MNHNY and CDR2 SVGAGI (reference sequence). V was pared by 2 bases and J by 8 bases, with 21 bases between. This CDR3 spans 17 amino acids.

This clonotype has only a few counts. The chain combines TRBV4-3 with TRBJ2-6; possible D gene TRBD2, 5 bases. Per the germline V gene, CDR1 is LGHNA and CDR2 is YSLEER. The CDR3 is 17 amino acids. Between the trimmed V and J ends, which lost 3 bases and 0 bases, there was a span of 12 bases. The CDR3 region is CASSQRVDDSGANVLTF. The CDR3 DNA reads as TGCGCCAGCAGCCAGAGGGTGGATGACTCTGGGGCCAACGTCCTGACTTTC.

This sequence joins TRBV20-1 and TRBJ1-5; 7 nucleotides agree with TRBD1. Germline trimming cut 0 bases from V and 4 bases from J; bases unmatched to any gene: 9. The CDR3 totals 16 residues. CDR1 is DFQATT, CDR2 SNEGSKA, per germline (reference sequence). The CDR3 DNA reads TGCAGTGCTAGAGATCCGGAGGGGGCGATAAATCAGCCCCAGCATTTT. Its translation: CSARDPEGAINQPQHF.

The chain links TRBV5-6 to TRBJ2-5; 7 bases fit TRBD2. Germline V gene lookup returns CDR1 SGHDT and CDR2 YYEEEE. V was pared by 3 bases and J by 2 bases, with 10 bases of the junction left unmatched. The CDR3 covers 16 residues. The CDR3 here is CASSYDAGVSQETQYF. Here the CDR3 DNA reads TGTGCCAGCAGCTACGATGCGGGGGTATCTCAAGAGACCCAGTACTTC.

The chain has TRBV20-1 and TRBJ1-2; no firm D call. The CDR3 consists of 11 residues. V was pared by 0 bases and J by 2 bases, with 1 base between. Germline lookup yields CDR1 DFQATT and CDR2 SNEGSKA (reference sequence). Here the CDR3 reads CSARDNYGYTF. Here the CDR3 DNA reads TGCAGTGCTAGAGACAACTATGGCTACACCTTC.